This T cell receptor (beta chain) is drawn from a study of cytomegalovirus exposure and HLA in healthy donors. Study-wide points: With later analysis, a missense DCLRE1C variant became linked to TCR beta V- and J-gene trimming. Researchers reported that a few CMV-associated chains were confirmed in vitro as CMV antigen-specific.

The CDR3 loop spans 14 amino acids. After removal of 4 bases from V and 1 base from J, the junction contained 2 bases not matched to a gene. Germline CDR1 SGHRS, CDR2 YFSETQ. Use of 60 Vbeta and 13 Jbeta primers characterized the PCR. Repertoires were generated with immunoSEQ multiplex PCR, while TCRdb's copy carries only in-frame clones and drops some. Here the sample spans about 160,000 clones, 60% to 80% being singletons. Sample share makes this clone medium-sized. Its antigen remains unknown. The clonotype originates from a woman aged 25 to 39 in good health and CMV-seronegative. V is TRBV5-1 and J is TRBJ2-3, with 8 nucleotides matching TRBD2. Sequencing was done on a sample of PBMCs. The CDR3, as DNA: TGCGCCAGCAGCCGGGAGGGGGGCACAGATACGCAGTATTTT. Translation: CASSREGGTDTQYF.